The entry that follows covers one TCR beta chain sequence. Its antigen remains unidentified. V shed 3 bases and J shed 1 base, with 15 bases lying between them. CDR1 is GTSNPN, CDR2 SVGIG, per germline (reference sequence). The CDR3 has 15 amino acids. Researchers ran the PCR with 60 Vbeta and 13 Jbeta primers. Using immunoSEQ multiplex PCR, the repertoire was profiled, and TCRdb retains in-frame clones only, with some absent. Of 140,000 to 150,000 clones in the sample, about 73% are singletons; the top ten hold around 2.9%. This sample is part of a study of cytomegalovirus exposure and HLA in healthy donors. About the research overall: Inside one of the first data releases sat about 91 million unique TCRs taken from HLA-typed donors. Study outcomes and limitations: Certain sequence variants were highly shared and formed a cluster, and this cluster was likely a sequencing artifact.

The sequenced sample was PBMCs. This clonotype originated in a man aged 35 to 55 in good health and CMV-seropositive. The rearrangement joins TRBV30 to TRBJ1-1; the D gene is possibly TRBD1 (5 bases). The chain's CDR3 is CAWSHAGTPNTEAFF. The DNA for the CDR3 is TGTGCCTGGAGCCACGCGGGGACCCCGAACACTGAAGCTTTCTTT.